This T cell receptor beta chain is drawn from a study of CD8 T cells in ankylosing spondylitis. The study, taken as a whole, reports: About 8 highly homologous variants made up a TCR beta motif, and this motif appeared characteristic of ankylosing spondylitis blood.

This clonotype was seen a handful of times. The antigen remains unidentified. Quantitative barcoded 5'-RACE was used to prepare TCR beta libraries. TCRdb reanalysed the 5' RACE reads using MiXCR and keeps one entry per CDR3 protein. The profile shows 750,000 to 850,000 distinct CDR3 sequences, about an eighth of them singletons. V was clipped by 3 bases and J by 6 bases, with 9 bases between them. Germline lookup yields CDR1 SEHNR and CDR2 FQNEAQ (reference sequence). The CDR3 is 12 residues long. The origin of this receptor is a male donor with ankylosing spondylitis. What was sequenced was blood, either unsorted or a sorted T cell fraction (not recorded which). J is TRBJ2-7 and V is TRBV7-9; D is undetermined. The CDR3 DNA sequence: TGTGCCAGCAGCTTCGTCCGAGGCGAGCAGTACTTC. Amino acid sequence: CASSFVRGEQYF.